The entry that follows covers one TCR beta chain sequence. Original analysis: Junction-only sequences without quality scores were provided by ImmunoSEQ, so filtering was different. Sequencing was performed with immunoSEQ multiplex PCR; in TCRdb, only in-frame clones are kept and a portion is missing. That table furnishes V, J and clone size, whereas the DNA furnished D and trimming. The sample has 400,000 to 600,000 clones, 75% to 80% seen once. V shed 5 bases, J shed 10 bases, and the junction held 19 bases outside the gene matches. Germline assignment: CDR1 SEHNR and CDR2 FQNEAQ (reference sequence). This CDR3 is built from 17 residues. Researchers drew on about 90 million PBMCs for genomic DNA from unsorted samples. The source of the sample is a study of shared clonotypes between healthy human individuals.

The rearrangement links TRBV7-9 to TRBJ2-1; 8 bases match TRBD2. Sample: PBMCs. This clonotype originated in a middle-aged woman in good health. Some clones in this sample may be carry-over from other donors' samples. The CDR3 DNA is TGTGCCAGCAGCCACTCAGAGCGCGGGAGGCTAGCCCCCGAGCAGTTCTTC. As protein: CASSHSERGRLAPEQFF.